This T cell receptor (beta chain) was identified during a study of blood T cell repertoires in COVID-19. Overall study: Specimens from acute and convalescent COVID-19 originated in the United States, Italy and Spain. PBMCs, B-cell-depleted T cells, or T cells were the source of the cDNA or gDNA that made up the material.

This CDR3 contains 14 residues. With 5 bases clipped from V and 6 bases from J, the junction kept 5 bases outside the gene matches. Germline CDR1 and CDR2: LNHDA and SQIVND (reference sequence). Per the authors' pipeline: Reference gene primers were amplified, and this amplification served to estimate nucleated cell counts. Generated by immunoSEQ multiplex PCR, the TCRdb table keeps only in-frame clones and is missing some. For V, J and clone size, that table is used; D and trimming come from the DNA. The sample includes about 39,000 clones, 86% of them seen just once. J is TRBJ2-1 and V is TRBV19, with 9 nucleotides matching TRBD2. The sample was peripheral blood. This receptor was identified in a man aged 65 to 85 with acute or convalescent COVID-19. The CDR3 region is CASSPGRGGNEQFF. CDR3 bases: TGTGCCAGTAGTCCTGGGCGGGGGGGCAATGAGCAGTTCTTC.